This T cell receptor (beta chain) was sequenced in a study of patients and donors after allogeneic stem cell transplantation. Each CDR3 protein is one row after TCRdb ran MiXCR on the RT-PCR reads. The table records over 150,000 distinct CDR3 sequences, 25% to 35% of them present only once. CDR3 size: 16 residues. CDR1 is SGHDN, CDR2 FVKESK, per germline. Trimming took off 4 bases at V and 1 base at J, with 16 bases between the two ends. The chain has TRBV14 and TRBJ2-5; maybe TRBD1 (5 bases). The source material was blood, either unsorted or a sorted T cell fraction (not recorded which). The TCR originated in a human donor who was either an allogeneic HSCT recipient or a stem cell or donor lymphocyte infusion donor (not recorded which). It is not recorded whose cells these are; they may come from a transplant donor. The CDR3 DNA follows: TGTGCCAGCAGCCTCCGACAGATTCCCCTCCAAGAGACCCAGTACTTC. This translates into CASSLRQIPLQETQYF.